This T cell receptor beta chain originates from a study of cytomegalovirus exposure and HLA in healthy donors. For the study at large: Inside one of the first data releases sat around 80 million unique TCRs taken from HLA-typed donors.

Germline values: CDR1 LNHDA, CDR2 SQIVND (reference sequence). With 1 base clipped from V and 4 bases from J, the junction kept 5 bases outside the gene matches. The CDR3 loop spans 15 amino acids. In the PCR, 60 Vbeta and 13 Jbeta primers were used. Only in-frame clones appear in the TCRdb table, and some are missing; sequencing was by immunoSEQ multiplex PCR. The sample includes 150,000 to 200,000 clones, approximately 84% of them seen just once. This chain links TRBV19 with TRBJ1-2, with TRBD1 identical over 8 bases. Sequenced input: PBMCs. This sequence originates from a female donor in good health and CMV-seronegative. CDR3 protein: CASSIGSQGVYGYTF. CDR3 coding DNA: TGTGCCAGTAGTATAGGGTCACAGGGGGTCTATGGCTACACCTTC.